Below are 3 T cell receptor beta chains sequenced from a single sample in a study of T cells after yellow fever vaccination. TCRdb reprocessed the 5' RACE reads with MiXCR, giving one entry per CDR3 protein. The sample contains almost 600,000 distinct CDR3 sequences, 13% of which appear only once. The sequences come from PBMCs, collected on the day of the yellow fever booster vaccination. The receptor source for this set is a man aged 30 to 39 who received the YFV17D yellow fever vaccine.

The rearrangement uses TRBV20-1 and TRBJ2-3, with unresolved D. Germline CDR1 reads DFQATT; CDR2 reads SNEGSKA (reference sequence). The CDR3 is 14 amino acids. V was trimmed by 6 bases and J by 0 bases, leaving 13 bases between them. The CDR3 nucleotides are TGCAGTGCCAAACTATCCAGCAGCACAGATACGCAGTATTTT. Its translation is CSAKLSSSTDTQYF.

V usage is TRBV19 and J usage is TRBJ1-1; D uncertain. V gave up 1 base and J gave up 1 base, with 4 bases separating them. CDR3 length: 13 amino acids. Germline CDR1 is LNHDA and CDR2 is SQIVND (reference sequence). For the CDR3, the DNA is TGTGCCAGTAGTATAGGCCCGAACACTGAAGCTTTCTTT. It translates to CASSIGPNTEAFF.

The chain's CDR3 is CASSIAGRSPYEQYF. The CDR3 region has the DNA TGTGCCAGCAGCATCGCGGGTAGATCTCCCTACGAGCAGTACTTC. The chain combines TRBV7-9 with TRBJ2-7; the D gene is possibly TRBD2 (5 bases). The length of the CDR3 is 15 residues. V was trimmed by 5 bases and J by 2 bases, leaving 16 bases between them. In germline, CDR1 is SEHNR, CDR2 FQNEAQ (reference sequence).